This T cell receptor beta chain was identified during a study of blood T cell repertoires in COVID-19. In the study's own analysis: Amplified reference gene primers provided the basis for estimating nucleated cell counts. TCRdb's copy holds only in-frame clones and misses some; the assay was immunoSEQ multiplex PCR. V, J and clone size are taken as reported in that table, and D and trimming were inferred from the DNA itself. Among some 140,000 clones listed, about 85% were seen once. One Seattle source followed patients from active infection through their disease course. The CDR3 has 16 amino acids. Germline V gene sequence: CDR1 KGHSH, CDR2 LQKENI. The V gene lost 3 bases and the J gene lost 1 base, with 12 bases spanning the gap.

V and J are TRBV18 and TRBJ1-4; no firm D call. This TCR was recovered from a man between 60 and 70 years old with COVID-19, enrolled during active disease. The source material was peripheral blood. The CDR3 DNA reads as TGTGCCAGCTCACCCACCTTAGGCGGAACTAATGAAAAACTGTTTTTT. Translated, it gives CASSPTLGGTNEKLFF.